Below are 25 T cell receptor beta chains sequenced from a single sample in a study of shared clonotypes between healthy human individuals (dated by TCRdb to the early 2020s). Library preparation was by the immunoSEQ multiplex PCR assay. Entries here come from immuneACCESS through TCRdb and include only in-frame sequences with V and J called. Some clones fail to appear in such tables; in the studies checked, an unresolved V gene covers under half of the shortfall, and the cause of the remainder is unknown. This sample lists some 2,500,000 clones; about 90% were detected once. The ten largest make up 0.3% to 0.45% of the sample. The sequenced sample consisted of naive CD4+ T cells from PBMCs. Taken with the paper, the label for cell subset or site translates to: CD45RA+ positively selected. All receptors derive from a man between 18 and 35 years old in good health. Some clones in this sample may be carry-over from other donors' samples.

This chain links TRBV5-1 with TRBJ2-1; weak D call: TRBD2 (6 bases). The CDR3 totals 14 residues. V dropped 5 bases and J dropped 4 bases, with 13 bases sitting between them. Germline lookup yields CDR1 SGHRS and CDR2 YFSETQ. CDR3 residues: CASRGTSRYNEQFF. As DNA, the CDR3 is TGCGCCAGCAGGGGTACTAGCCGATACAATGAGCAGTTCTTC.

The V call is TRBV5-1, the J call TRBJ2-2; TRBD2 aligns across 10 bases. The CDR3 contains 16 residues. V lost 2 bases, J lost 3 bases, and 4 bases stayed unmatched. Germline V lookup: CDR1 SGHRS, CDR2 YFSETQ. CDR3 amino acids: CASSFLAGDHTGELFF. The DNA for the CDR3 is TGCGCCAGCAGCTTCCTAGCGGGAGATCACACCGGGGAGCTGTTTTTT.

V gene TRBV11-2 combines with J gene TRBJ2-2; 14 positions match TRBD2. Germline V gene lookup returns CDR1 SGHAT and CDR2 FQNNGV. This CDR3 spans 16 amino acids. V shed 5 bases and J 8 bases; nucleotides not matched to a gene: 7. The CDR3 DNA reads as TGTGCCAGCAGCCCTCGAGGACTAGCGGGAGGAGGGGAGCTGTTTTTT. Translated, it gives CASSPRGLAGGGELFF.

This clone showed up just once. This chain joins TRBV4-1 and TRBJ2-3, with D perhaps matching TRBD2 (6 bases). V lost 1 base and J lost 9, with 11 bases in between. This CDR3 region has 13 residues. Germline CDR1 reads MGHRA; CDR2 reads YSYEKL. The CDR3 sequence is CASSQVRGGTQYF. The CDR3 nucleotides are TGCGCCAGCAGCCAAGTTCGCGGAGGGACGCAGTATTTT.

DNA of the CDR3: TGTGGTGTCTGGGGCACAGATACGCAGTATTTT. Translation: CGVWGTDTQYF. The chain uses TRBV19 and TRBJ2-3; no clear D gene. The CDR3 covers 11 residues. CDR1 is LNHDA, CDR2 SQIVND, per germline (reference sequence). Variable domain in full (rest from reference TRBV19 and TRBJ2-3): DGGITQSPKYLFRKEGQNVTLSCEQNLNHDAMYWYRQDPGQGLRLIYYSQIVNDFQKGDIAEGYSVSREKKESFPLTVTSAQKNPTAFYLCGVWGTDTQYFGPGTRLTVL.

V gene TRBV15 combines with J gene TRBJ2-5; no firm D call. The germline CDR1 and CDR2 sequences are LNHNV and YYDKDF (reference sequence). The V end lost 3 bases, the J end lost 1 base, and 9 bases lay between the germline ends. This CDR3 region has 14 residues. CDR3 sequence reads: CATSRRPAQETQYF. The CDR3 region has the DNA TGTGCCACCAGCAGGCGTCCAGCCCAAGAGACCCAGTACTTC.

The chain combines TRBV6-6 with TRBJ1-4, with 7 bases identical to TRBD1. The CDR3 totals 14 residues. The germline V gene has CDR1 MNHNY and CDR2 SVGAGI (reference sequence). The J segment lost 7 bases and the V segment lost 6 bases, leaving 8 bases of the junction unmatched. CDR3 sequence: CASRPGQAGEKLFF. CDR3 DNA sequence: TGTGCCAGCAGACCCGGACAGGCGGGTGAAAAACTGTTTTTT.

The gene calls are TRBV6-1 and TRBJ1-2; perhaps TRBD1 as D (5 bases). The CDR3 has 15 amino acids. The germline CDR1 and CDR2 sequences are MNHNS and SASEGT. Trimming took off 2 bases at V and 3 bases at J, with 13 bases between the two ends. As DNA, the CDR3 is TGTGCCAGCAGTGAAACACCCCGGACATACTATGGCTACACCTTC. Amino acids: CASSETPRTYYGYTF.

The chain joins TRBV27 to TRBJ2-7, with a tentative D call TRBD1 (6 bases). The germline CDR1 and CDR2 sequences are MNHEY and SMNVEV (reference sequence). Trimming stripped 6 bases from V and 3 bases from J, with 18 bases between. This CDR3 has 15 residues. The CDR3 coding sequence is TGTGCCAGCAGAACACAGGGAGAGGTCTACTACGAGCAGTACTTC. It specifies CASRTQGEVYYEQYF.

V and J are TRBV5-6 and TRBJ1-2, with D tentatively TRBD1 (5 bases). Trimming took 0 bases from V and 7 from J, leaving 10 bases between them. The CDR3 is 13 amino acids. Germline V gene lookup returns CDR1 SGHDT and CDR2 YYEEEE. Here the CDR3 reads CASSLVGPGGYTF. CDR3 DNA sequence: TGTGCCAGCAGCTTGGTGGGGCCGGGTGGCTACACCTTC.

This chain uses TRBV7-6 with TRBJ1-2, with D unclear. Germline V gene data show CDR1 as SGHVS and CDR2 as FNYEAQ. V was pared by 6 bases and J by 1 base, with 24 bases between. The CDR3 spans 18 residues. CDR3 sequence: CASSPVRSPLYNNYGYTF. The CDR3, as DNA: TGTGCCAGCAGTCCCGTAAGGTCACCATTGTACAATAACTATGGCTACACCTTC.

The chain combines TRBV29-1 with TRBJ1-2, with 9 bases lining up with TRBD1. The CDR3 runs 19 residues. With 0 bases clipped from V and 0 bases from J, the junction kept 14 bases outside the gene matches. Looked up from germline, CDR1 is SQVTM and CDR2 is ANQGSEA. CDR3 DNA: TGCAGCGTTGAAGATCTAGCCCGGGACAGGGCCCCAACTAACTATGGCTACACCTTC. Protein: CSVEDLARDRAPTNYGYTF.

The chain combines TRBV19 with TRBJ1-1; TRBD1 agrees at 8 bases. V trimming: 5 bases; J trimming: 5 bases; junction bases outside the gene matches: 7. This CDR3 spans 14 amino acids. From germline, CDR1 is LNHDA and CDR2 SQIVND (reference sequence). The CDR3: CASSLDRAGTEAFF. CDR3 in DNA: TGTGCCAGTAGTTTGGACAGGGCGGGAACTGAAGCTTTCTTT.

CDR3 sequence (DNA): TGCAGCGTTGGGGGGGGGAAGGATCAGCCCCAGCATTTT. It encodes CSVGGGKDQPQHF. The chain employs TRBV29-1 and TRBJ1-5; maybe TRBD1 (5 bases). CDR1 SQVTM and CDR2 ANQGSEA come from the germline V gene. The CDR3 runs to 13 residues. The ends were cut back, 4 bases at V and 5 bases at J, with 12 bases in the middle.

The chain carries TRBV11-2 and TRBJ1-2; TRBD1 might be the D (5 bases). The V end lost 6 bases, the J end lost 3 bases, and 14 bases lay between the germline ends. Germline assignment: CDR1 SGHAT and CDR2 FQNNGV. The CDR3 spans 14 residues. The CDR3 reads CASSQIGTYYGYTF. The CDR3 DNA reads TGTGCCAGCAGTCAAATTGGGACGTACTATGGCTACACCTTC.

J is TRBJ1-2 and V is TRBV25-1, with no clear D. V was clipped by 3 bases and J by 6 bases, with 17 bases between them. Germline V lookup: CDR1 MGHDK, CDR2 SYGVNS. The CDR3 is made up of 15 amino acids. The CDR3 DNA reads TGTGCCAGCAGTGAGGTGGCGGGGAGAGGTGATGGCTACACCTTC. Amino acid sequence: CASSEVAGRGDGYTF.

The V call is TRBV5-4, the J call TRBJ2-7, with TRBD2 identical over 9 bases. CDR3 length equals 16 residues. Trimming at V came to 4 bases and at J to 1 base, leaving 9 bases not matched to a gene. From germline, CDR1 is SGHNT and CDR2 YYREEE (reference sequence). Written as DNA, the CDR3 is TGTGCCAGCAGCGGGGGACTAGCTCAAGGGTCCTACGAGCAGTACTTC. Its protein is CASSGGLAQGSYEQYF.

The genes are TRBV28 and TRBJ1-4; TRBD1 matches 7 bases. Losses at the gene ends were 4 bases for V and 10 bases for J; bases not matched to a gene: 12. The CDR3 covers 15 residues. The germline V gene encodes CDR1 MDHEN and CDR2 SYDVKM. CDR3 DNA sequence: TGTGCCAGCAGTTCCTCGGGAGGGGGCTTTGGAAAACTGTTTTTT. Translation gives CASSSSGGGFGKLFF. The entire variable domain, with the rest obtained from reference TRBV28 and TRBJ1-4, is as follows: DVKVTQSSRYLVKRTGEKVFLECVQDMDHENMFWYRQDPGLGLRLIYFSYDVKMKEKGDIPEGYSVSREKKERFSLILESASTNQTSMYLCASSSSGGGFGKLFFGSGTQLSVL.

This clone was recorded once. The V and J genes are TRBV7-2 and TRBJ2-7; D gene unclear. Germline values: CDR1 SGHTA, CDR2 FQGNSA. The CDR3 has 14 residues. Trimming cost V 1 base and J 3 bases, with 10 bases left between them. CDR3 protein: CASSLGSRVYEQYF. For the CDR3, the DNA is TGTGCCAGCAGCTTAGGAAGCAGAGTCTACGAGCAGTACTTC.

The rearrangement joins TRBV7-9 to TRBJ1-1; 7 bases map to TRBD1. Per germline, CDR1 SEHNR and CDR2 FQNEAQ (reference sequence). The CDR3 loop spans 15 amino acids. J lost 6 bases, V lost 1 base, and 8 bases had no gene match. In DNA form, the CDR3 reads TGTGCCAGCAGCTTAGTTCCGGGACAGCTTGCTGAAGCTTTCTTT. This encodes CASSLVPGQLAEAFF.

V usage is TRBV5-1 and J usage is TRBJ2-3; perhaps TRBD1 as D (5 bases). Trimming left V 0 bases short and J 3 bases short, with 14 bases between. Germline-derived CDR1 and CDR2 are SGHRS and YFSETQ. The CDR3 extends over 16 amino acids. DNA of the CDR3: TGCGCCAGCAGCTTGGAGTCGACAGTGGGTACAGATACGCAGTATTTT. Amino acids: CASSLESTVGTDTQYF.

The chain recombines TRBV19 with TRBJ2-2; 7 nucleotides match TRBD2. The CDR3 is 15 residues long. With 4 bases clipped from V and 6 bases from J, the junction kept 8 bases outside the gene matches. Germline V gene data show CDR1 as LNHDA and CDR2 as SQIVND (reference sequence). CDR3 in DNA: TGTGCCAGTAGTACTGAGGGAGCGGGGTCCGGGGAGCTGTTTTTT. Protein sequence: CASSTEGAGSGELFF.

The chain carries TRBV7-2 and TRBJ2-7, with a tentative D call TRBD2 (6 bases). The CDR3 covers 18 residues. The germline V gene encodes CDR1 SGHTA and CDR2 FQGNSA. Deletions cut 4 bases from V and 3 bases from J, with 25 bases between. The CDR3 spells CASSSPPGRRSRFYEQYF. In nucleotides, the CDR3 is TGTGCCAGCAGCTCACCCCCTGGGAGGAGAAGCAGGTTCTACGAGCAGTACTTC.

The chain is built from TRBV7-3 and TRBJ2-5; 9 positions match TRBD2. This CDR3 spans 15 amino acids. V lost 6 bases and J lost 5; bases outside the gene matches: 10. Germline V gene data show CDR1 as SGHTA and CDR2 as FQGTGA. The CDR3 here is CASSPTGTSPETQYF. The CDR3 bases are TGTGCCAGCAGTCCCACCGGGACTAGCCCCGAGACCCAGTACTTC. Looking up the rest from reference TRBV7-3 and TRBJ2-5 gives the full variable domain: GAGVSQTPSNKVTEKGKYVELRCDPISGHTALYWYRQSLGQGPEFLIYFQGTGAADDSGLPNDRFFAVRPEGSVSTLKIQRTERGDSAVYLCASSPTGTSPETQYFGPGTRLLVL.

In this sample, this clone turned up once. This chain uses TRBV6-1 with TRBJ2-1, with 7 bases identical to TRBD2. This CDR3 comprises 12 residues. CDR1 and CDR2 from the germline V gene are MNHNS and SASEGT. V dropped 7 bases and J dropped 12; count of bases not matched to a gene: 9. The CDR3 nucleotides read TGTGCCAGCACCTTCTTCGGGACTACGCAGTTCTTC. As protein: CASTFFGTTQFF.